This TCR beta chain was documented in a study of blood T cell repertoires in COVID-19. The CDR3 is 17 amino acids. Unmatched junction bases numbered 8, after V lost 2 bases and J lost 3 bases. CDR1 is ENHRY, CDR2 SYGVKD, per germline. The assay was immunoSEQ multiplex PCR, and TCRdb's table has in-frame clones only and misses some. The sample records some 330,000 clones, approximately 88% being singletons. There are a few counts of this clone. The chain has TRBV10-3 and TRBJ1-5, with TRBD1 matching over 9 bases. This receptor was identified in a man aged 25 to 45 who had recovered from COVID-19. Specimen: PBMCs or T cells enriched from blood (not recorded which). CDR3 sequence: CAISEHAGTGNNQPQHF. The CDR3 DNA sequence: TGTGCCATCAGTGAGCACGCCGGGACAGGGAACAATCAGCCCCAGCATTTT.